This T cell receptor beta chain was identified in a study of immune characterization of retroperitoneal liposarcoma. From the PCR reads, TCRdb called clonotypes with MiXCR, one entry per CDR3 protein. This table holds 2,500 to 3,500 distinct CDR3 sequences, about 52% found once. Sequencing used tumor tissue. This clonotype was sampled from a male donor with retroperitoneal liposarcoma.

In DNA, the CDR3 is TGTGCCAGCAGCCCCGGGCGGACTAGCGGGAGGGAGACCCAGTACTTC. Protein product: CASSPGRTSGRETQYF. The rearrangement uses TRBV11-2 and TRBJ2-5; 14 bases align to TRBD2. In germline, CDR1 is SGHAT, CDR2 FQNNGV. V trimming: 5 bases; J trimming: 5 bases; junction bases outside the gene matches: 7. The CDR3 runs to 16 residues.